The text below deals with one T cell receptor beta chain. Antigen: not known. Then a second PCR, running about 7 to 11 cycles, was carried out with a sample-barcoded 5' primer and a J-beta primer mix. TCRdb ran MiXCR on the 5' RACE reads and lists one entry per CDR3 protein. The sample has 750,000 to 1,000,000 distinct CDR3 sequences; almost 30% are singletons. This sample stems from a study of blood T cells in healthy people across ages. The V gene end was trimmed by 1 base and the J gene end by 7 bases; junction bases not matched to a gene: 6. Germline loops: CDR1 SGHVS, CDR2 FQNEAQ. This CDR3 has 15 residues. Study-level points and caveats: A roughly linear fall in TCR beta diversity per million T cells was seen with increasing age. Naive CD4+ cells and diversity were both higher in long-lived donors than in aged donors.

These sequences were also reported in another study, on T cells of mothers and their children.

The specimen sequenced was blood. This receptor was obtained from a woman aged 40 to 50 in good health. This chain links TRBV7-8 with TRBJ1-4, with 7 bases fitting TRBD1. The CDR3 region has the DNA TGTGCCAGCAGCTTAGGACAGGGAATAGGTGAAAAACTGTTTTTT. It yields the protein CASSLGQGIGEKLFF.